This T cell receptor beta chain was documented in a study of blood T cell repertoires in COVID-19. Study in general: T cells, B-cell-depleted T cells, or PBMCs supplied cDNA or gDNA.

Participants spanned ages about 18 to 90 years and resided in over 20 US areas. Categorization into cohorts depended on clinical history that participants reported. Cohort 3 recovery required two negative PCRs, clearance, or symptom resolution. Assay: immunoSEQ multiplex PCR; the TCRdb copy retains only in-frame clones and omits some. The sample includes some 320,000 clones, around 87% of them seen just once. V shed 2 bases, J shed 0 bases, and the junction held 5 bases outside the gene matches. This CDR3 contains 16 residues. Per germline, CDR1 LGHDT and CDR2 YNNKEL (reference sequence). The sequencing sample was made of PBMCs or T cells enriched from blood (not recorded which). The receptor's source is a woman between 25 and 40 years old who had recovered from COVID-19. The chain joins TRBV3-1 (or the pseudogene TRBV3-2) to TRBJ2-5, with TRBD2 matching 8 bases. The CDR3 sequence is CASSQKRGKNQETQYF. CDR3 nucleotide sequence: TGTGCCAGCAGCCAAAAGCGGGGGAAAAACCAAGAGACCCAGTACTTC.